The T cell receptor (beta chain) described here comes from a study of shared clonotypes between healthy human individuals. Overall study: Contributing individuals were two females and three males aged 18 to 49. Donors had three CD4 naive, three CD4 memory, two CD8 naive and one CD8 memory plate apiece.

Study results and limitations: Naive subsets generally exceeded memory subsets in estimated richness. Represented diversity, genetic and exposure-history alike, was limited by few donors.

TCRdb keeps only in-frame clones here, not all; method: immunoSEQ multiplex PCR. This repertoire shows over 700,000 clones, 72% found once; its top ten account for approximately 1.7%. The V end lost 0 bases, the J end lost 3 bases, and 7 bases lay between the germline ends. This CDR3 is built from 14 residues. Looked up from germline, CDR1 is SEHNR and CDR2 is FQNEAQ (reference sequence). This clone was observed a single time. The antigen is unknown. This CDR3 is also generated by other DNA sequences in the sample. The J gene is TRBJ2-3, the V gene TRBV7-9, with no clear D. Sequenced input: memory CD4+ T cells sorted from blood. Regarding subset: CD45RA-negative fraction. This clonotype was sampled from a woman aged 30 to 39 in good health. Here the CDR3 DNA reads TGTGCCAGCAGCTTAGCGCTTTCTACAGATACGCAGTATTTT. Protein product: CASSLALSTDTQYF.